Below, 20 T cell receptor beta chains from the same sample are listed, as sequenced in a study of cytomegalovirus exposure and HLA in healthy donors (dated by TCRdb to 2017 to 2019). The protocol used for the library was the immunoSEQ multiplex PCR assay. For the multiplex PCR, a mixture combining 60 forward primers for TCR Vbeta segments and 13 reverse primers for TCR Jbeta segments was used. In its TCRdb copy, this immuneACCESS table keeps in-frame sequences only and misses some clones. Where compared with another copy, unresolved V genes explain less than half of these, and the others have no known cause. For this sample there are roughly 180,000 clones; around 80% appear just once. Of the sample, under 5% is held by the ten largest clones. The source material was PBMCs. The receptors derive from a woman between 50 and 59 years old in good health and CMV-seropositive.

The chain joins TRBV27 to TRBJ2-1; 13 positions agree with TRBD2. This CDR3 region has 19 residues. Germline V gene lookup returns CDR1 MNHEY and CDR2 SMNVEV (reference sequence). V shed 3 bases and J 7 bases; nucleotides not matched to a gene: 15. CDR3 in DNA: TGTGCCAGCAGTTTCCGGACTAGCGGGAGAGTCTCGTTGGGTAATGAGCAGTTCTTC. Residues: CASSFRTSGRVSLGNEQFF.

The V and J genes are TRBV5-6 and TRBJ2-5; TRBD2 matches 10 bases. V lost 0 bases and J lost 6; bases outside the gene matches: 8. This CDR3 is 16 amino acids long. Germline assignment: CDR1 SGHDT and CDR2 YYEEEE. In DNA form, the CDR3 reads TGTGCCAGCAGCTTGGTGGCTAGCGGGAGCTTAAAGACCCAGTACTTC. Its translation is CASSLVASGSLKTQYF.

CDR3 DNA: TGTGCCAGCAGGGAGACAGGAGATAATCAGCCCCAGCATTTT. It yields the protein CASRETGDNQPQHF. The chain employs TRBV25-1 and TRBJ1-5; D is perhaps TRBD1 (6 bases). V was trimmed by 6 bases and J by 4 bases, leaving 13 bases between them. This CDR3 is 14 amino acids long. Germline V gene data show CDR1 as MGHDK and CDR2 as SYGVNS.

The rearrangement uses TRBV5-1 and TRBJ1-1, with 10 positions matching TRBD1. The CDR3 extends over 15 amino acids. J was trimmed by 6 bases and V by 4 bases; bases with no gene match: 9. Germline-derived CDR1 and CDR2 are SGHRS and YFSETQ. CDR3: CASSAPGQGSSEAFF. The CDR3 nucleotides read TGCGCCAGCAGCGCGCCGGGACAGGGGAGTTCTGAAGCTTTCTTT.

For the CDR3, the DNA is TGTGCCAGTAGTATAGACCCACAGGGGGCGAGCAATCAGCCCCAGCATTTT. Protein sequence: CASSIDPQGASNQPQHF. The chain joins TRBV19 to TRBJ1-5; 9 bases are shared with TRBD1. Germline trimming cut 0 bases from V and 1 base from J; bases unmatched to any gene: 4. The CDR3 extends over 17 amino acids. Germline V CDR1 and CDR2: LNHDA, SQIVND (reference sequence).

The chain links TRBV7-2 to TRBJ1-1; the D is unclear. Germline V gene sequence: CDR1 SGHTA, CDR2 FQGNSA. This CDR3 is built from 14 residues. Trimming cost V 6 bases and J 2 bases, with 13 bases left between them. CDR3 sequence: CASRKGLLNTEAFF. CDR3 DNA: TGTGCCAGCAGAAAAGGACTCCTTAACACTGAAGCTTTCTTT.

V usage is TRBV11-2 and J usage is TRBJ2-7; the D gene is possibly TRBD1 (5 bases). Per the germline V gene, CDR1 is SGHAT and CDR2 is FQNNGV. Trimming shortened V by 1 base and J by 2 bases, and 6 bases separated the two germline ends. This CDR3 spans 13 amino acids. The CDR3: CASSLVGAYEQYF. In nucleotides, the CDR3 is TGTGCCAGCAGCTTAGTAGGGGCCTACGAGCAGTACTTC.

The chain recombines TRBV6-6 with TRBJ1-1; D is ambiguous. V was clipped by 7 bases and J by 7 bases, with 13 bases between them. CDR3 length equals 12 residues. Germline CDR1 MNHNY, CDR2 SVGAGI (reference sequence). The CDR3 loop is CASTLTHVEAFF. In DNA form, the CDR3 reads TGTGCCAGCACCCTGACACACGTTGAAGCTTTCTTT.

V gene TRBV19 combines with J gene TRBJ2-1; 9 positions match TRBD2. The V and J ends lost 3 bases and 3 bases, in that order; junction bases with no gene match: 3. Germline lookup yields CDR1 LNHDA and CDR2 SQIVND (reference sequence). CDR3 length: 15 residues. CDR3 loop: CASSIRTSDYNEQFF. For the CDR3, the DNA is TGTGCCAGTAGTATTAGGACTAGCGACTACAATGAGCAGTTCTTC.

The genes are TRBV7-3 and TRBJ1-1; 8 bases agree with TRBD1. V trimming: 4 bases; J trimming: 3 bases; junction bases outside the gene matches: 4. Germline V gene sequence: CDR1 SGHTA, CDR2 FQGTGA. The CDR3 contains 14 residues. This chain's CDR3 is CASSSQGGDTEAFF. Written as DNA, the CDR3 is TGTGCCAGCAGCTCACAGGGGGGGGACACTGAAGCTTTCTTT.

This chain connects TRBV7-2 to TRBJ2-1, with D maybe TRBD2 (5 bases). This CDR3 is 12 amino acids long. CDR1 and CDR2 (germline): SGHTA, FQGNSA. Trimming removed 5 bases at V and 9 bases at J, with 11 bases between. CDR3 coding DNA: TGTGCCAGCAGCCAACCTGGAGGTGAGCAGTTCTTC. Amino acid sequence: CASSQPGGEQFF.

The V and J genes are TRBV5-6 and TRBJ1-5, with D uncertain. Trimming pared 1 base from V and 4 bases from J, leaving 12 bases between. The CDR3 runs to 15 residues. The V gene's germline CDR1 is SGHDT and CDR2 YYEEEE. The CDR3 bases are TGTGCCAGCAGCTTGTACAGCCGCCTGAATCAGCCCCAGCATTTT. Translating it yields CASSLYSRLNQPQHF.

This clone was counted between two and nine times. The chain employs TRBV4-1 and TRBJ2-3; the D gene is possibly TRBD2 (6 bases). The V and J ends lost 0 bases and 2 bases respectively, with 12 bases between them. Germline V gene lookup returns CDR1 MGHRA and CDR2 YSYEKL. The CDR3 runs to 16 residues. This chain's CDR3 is CASSQDVGDFTDTQYF. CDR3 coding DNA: TGCGCCAGCAGCCAAGATGTTGGGGACTTCACAGATACGCAGTATTTT.

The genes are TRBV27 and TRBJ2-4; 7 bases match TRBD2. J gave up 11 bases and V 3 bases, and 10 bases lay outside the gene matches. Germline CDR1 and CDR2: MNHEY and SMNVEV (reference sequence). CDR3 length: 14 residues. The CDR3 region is CASSFGLAERVQYF. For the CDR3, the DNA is TGTGCCAGCAGTTTTGGGCTAGCGGAACGAGTTCAGTACTTC.

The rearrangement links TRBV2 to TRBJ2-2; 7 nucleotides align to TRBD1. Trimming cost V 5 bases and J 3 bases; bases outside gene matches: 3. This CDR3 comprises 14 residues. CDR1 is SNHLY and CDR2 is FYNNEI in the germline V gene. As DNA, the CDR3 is TGTGCCAGCAGTCGACAGGGAGACACCGGGGAGCTGTTTTTT. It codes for CASSRQGDTGELFF.

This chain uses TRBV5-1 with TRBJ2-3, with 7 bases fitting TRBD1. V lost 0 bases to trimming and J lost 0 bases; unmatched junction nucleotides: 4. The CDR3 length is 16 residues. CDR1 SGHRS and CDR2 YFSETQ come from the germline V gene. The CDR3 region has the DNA TGCGCCAGCAGCTTGGTGACCAGGGGGAGCACAGATACGCAGTATTTT. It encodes CASSLVTRGSTDTQYF.

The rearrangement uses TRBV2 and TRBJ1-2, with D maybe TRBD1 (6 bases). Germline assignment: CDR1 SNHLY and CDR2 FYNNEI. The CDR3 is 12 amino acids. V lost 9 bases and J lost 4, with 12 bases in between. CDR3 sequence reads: CARNRVSYGYTF. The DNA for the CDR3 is TGTGCCAGAAACAGGGTTAGCTATGGCTACACCTTC.

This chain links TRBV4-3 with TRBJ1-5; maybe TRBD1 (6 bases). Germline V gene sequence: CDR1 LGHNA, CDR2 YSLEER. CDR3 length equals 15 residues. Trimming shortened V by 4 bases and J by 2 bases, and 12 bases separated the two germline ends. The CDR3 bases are TGCGCCAGCAGCCTTACTCGGACAGGCAATCAGCCCCAGCATTTT. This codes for CASSLTRTGNQPQHF.

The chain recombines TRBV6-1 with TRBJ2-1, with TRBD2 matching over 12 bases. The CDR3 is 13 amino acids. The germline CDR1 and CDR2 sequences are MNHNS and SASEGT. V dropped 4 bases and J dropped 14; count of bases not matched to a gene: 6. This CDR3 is CASSGTSGNSKFF. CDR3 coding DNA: TGTGCCAGCAGTGGGACTAGCGGGAATTCGAAGTTCTTC.

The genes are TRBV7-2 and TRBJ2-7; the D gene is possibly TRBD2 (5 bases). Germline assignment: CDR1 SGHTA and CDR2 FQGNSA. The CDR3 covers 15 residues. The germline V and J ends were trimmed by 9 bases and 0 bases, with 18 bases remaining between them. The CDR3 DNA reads TGTGCCAGTATGCGCGGGCAGGCATTCTCCTACGAGCAGTACTTC. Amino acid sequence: CASMRGQAFSYEQYF.